This TCR beta chain was observed in a study of T cells in Graves' hyperthyroidism and ophthalmopathy. Overall study results and limits: Most thyroid clonotypes that were expanded above 0.001 also turned up in blood.

This CDR3 has 13 amino acids. Trimming cost V 8 bases and J 8 bases, with 15 bases left between them. CDR1 is MNHEY and CDR2 is SMNVEV in the germline V gene (reference sequence). The investigators amplified TCR beta CDR3 regions from RNA transcripts. An initial round of RT-PCR targeting the TCR CDR3 relied on the HTBI primer set. TCRdb reanalysed the multiplex PCR reads using MiXCR and keeps one entry per CDR3 protein. Of approximately 710,000 distinct CDR3 sequences listed, 15% to 20% are singletons. This clonotype was seen repeatedly, ten times or more. Antigen: not known. The sequenced material came from blood. This chain connects TRBV27 to TRBJ1-4; D is possibly TRBD1 (6 bases). The source is a man between 50 and 59 years old with Graves' hyperthyroidism. The CDR3 region has the DNA TGTGCCAGCCCGGGACACGGACGGGAAAAACTGTTTTTT. Its protein product is CASPGHGREKLFF. Full variable domain (remainder filled in from reference TRBV27 and TRBJ1-4): EAQVTQNPRYLITVTGKKLTVTCSQNMNHEYMSWYRQDPGLGLRQIYYSMNVEVTDKGDVPEGYKVSRKEKRNFPLILESPSPNQTSLYFCASPGHGREKLFFGSGTQLSVL.